The rows below give T cell receptor beta chains drawn from one sample of a study of blood T cell repertoires in COVID-19. Method: immunoSEQ multiplex PCR; TCRdb's copy keeps in-frame clones and lacks some. Here the sample spans over 45,000 clones, roughly four fifths being singletons. The sequenced sample was peripheral blood. The receptor set was obtained from a woman aged 55-70 years with acute or convalescent COVID-19. The CDR3 runs from the conserved cysteine through the conserved F or W. The D gene is left open where the match is weak. Expanded clones get a size class; other rows say once, few or many, or leave the size out.

V	J	D	size	DNA	CDR3
TRBV28	TRBJ1-2	NA	NA	TGTGCCAGCAGTCTTGGACAAGATGGCTACACCTTC	CASSLGQDGYTF
TRBV19	TRBJ2-3	TRBD2	once	TGTGCCAGTAGACCTGCTAGCGGGGGTATCTTGGATACGCAGTATTTT	CASRPASGGILDTQYF
TRBV5-1	TRBJ2-1	TRBD2	NA	TGCGCCAGCAGCAGGACTAGCGGGCGTTACAATGAGCAGTTCTTC	CASSRTSGRYNEQFF
TRBV6-4	TRBJ1-1	TRBD1	NA	TGTGCCAGCAGAGAGCAGGGGGACACTGAAGCTTTCTTT	CASREQGDTEAFF
TRBV18	TRBJ1-2	TRBD1	NA	TGTGCCAGCTCACCACGGTCGGACAGGGTGGGAGGCTACACCTTC	CASSPRSDRVGGYTF
TRBV5-6	TRBJ1-6	NA	NA	TGTGCCAGCAGCCTGGGCCCGCCCTTGAGCTCCTATAATTCACCCCTCCACTTT	CASSLGPPLSSYNSPLHF
TRBV27	TRBJ2-3	TRBD2	NA	TGTGCCAGCAGTCAAGCCGGGACTAGCGGCGCAGATACGCAGTATTTT	CASSQAGTSGADTQYF
TRBV5-1	TRBJ1-2	TRBD1	NA	TGCGCCAGCAGCCCACCCCAGGGGGTCTATGGCTACACCTTC	CASSPPQGVYGYTF
TRBV6-5	TRBJ1-2	NA	NA	TGTGCCAGCACCGAAGACAGGCCCCCGTATGGCTACACCTTC	CASTEDRPPYGYTF
TRBV6-1	TRBJ1-2	NA	NA	TGTGCCAGCAGTGAAGGGTGGGGAGGAGGGTATGGCTACACCTTC	CASSEGWGGGYGYTF
TRBV28	TRBJ2-7	NA	once	TGTGCCAGCAGTTTAGCAGGAGGGGGCAGAAACTACGAGCAGTACTTC	CASSLAGGGRNYEQYF
TRBV19	TRBJ2-5	NA	NA	TGTGCCAGTAGTATTTCTGCAGGGTCAGAGACCCAGTACTTC	CASSISAGSETQYF
TRBV20-1	TRBJ1-2	NA	NA	TGCAGTGCTAGAGATAGCATCTACTACACCTTC	CSARDSIYYTF
TRBV3-1/TRBV3-2	TRBJ2-7	NA	NA	TGTGCCAGCAGCCTAACAGTTAAGCGGGAGCAGTACTTC	CASSLTVKREQYF
TRBV7-2	TRBJ1-1	NA	NA	TGTGCCAGCAACTTAGTAAGGACAGTAAACACTGAAGCTTTCTTT	CASNLVRTVNTEAFF
TRBV27	TRBJ2-5	TRBD2	once	TGTGCCAGCAGCCATGCGGGGGACCAAGAGACCCAGTACTTC	CASSHAGDQETQYF
TRBV5-1	TRBJ2-1	TRBD1	NA	TGCGCCAGCAGTACCGGGACAGGGTCAAACAATGAGCAGTTCTTC	CASSTGTGSNNEQFF
TRBV18	TRBJ2-7	NA	NA	TGTGCCAGCTCGCCCGGGACTGGGAGCTCCTACGAGCAGTACTTC	CASSPGTGSSYEQYF
TRBV12-3/TRBV12-4	TRBJ1-2	TRBD1	NA	TGTGCCAGCAGTTTCTACAGGGGTGGCTACACCTTC	CASSFYRGGYTF
TRBV2	TRBJ1-1	NA	NA	TGTGCCAGCAGTGAAGCCGTACAGGGAGAAGCTTTCTTT	CASSEAVQGEAFF
TRBV5-1	TRBJ1-1	TRBD1	NA	TGCGCCAGCAAAGGACAGGGGAGGGTCGGGGAGAACACTGAAGCTTTCTTT	CASKGQGRVGENTEAFF
TRBV20-1	TRBJ2-1	NA	NA	TGCAGTGCTAGTGCCGTTGATGGTGGGGGCGGGAATGAGCAGTTCTTC	CSASAVDGGGGNEQFF
TRBV11-2	TRBJ2-7	NA	NA	TGTGCCAGCAGCTGGGACAGCAGGGGAGGCGAGCAGTACTTC	CASSWDSRGGEQYF
TRBV29-1	TRBJ2-7	TRBD1	NA	TGCAGCGTTGGACAGGGGGGAGCTCTGGGATACGAGCAGTACTTC	CSVGQGGALGYEQYF
TRBV19	TRBJ1-6	TRBD1	NA	TGTGCCAGTAATGAGGGGGCTTATAATTCACCCCTCCACTTT	CASNEGAYNSPLHF
TRBV28	TRBJ1-2	TRBD1	NA	TGTGCCAGCAGTCGCTTCGGACAGGCCAACTATGGCTACACCTTC	CASSRFGQANYGYTF
TRBV18	TRBJ1-2	NA	few	TGTGCCAGCTCACACGATCTCACGGGCTATGGCTACACCTTC	CASSHDLTGYGYTF
TRBV3-1/TRBV3-2	TRBJ2-4	TRBD1	NA	TGTGCCAGCAGCCAAGAGTTAAGGACAGGGAGTATTCAGTACTTC	CASSQELRTGSIQYF
TRBV19	TRBJ1-3	NA	few	TGTGCCAGTAGTATGCGAGGAGTCAACACCATATATTTT	CASSMRGVNTIYF